This TCR beta chain was sequenced in a study of T cell repertoires in cytomegalovirus infection. The overall study: Alongside well-studied HLA-B-restricted CMV epitopes, recently identified HLA-C-restricted CMV epitopes were also used. Study-wide results and limits: Dominating the ex vivo response were TCR beta clonotypes that were CMV-specific and HLA-C-restricted.

In TCRdb, the reads were re-called with MiXCR into one record per CDR3 protein. The sample records around 300,000 distinct CDR3 sequences, approximately 25% being singletons. V was pared by 2 bases and J by 12 bases, with 13 bases between. Germline assignment: CDR1 MNHEY and CDR2 SVGAGI. This CDR3 is built from 13 residues. For this clonotype: Its antigen is undetermined.

The source material was cultured PBMCs, sampled from culture after CMV antigen stimulation. J is TRBJ2-2 and V is TRBV6-5; TRBD2 is a possible D gene (6 bases). The TCR was taken from a human donor in good health (CMV status not recorded). Some clones in this sample may be carry-over from other donors' samples. CDR3 DNA sequence: TGTGCCAGCAGTTACGGTACTGCGGGGAAGCTGTTTTTT. This codes for CASSYGTAGKLFF.